This TCR beta chain was documented in a study of CD8 T cells in Susac syndrome. From blood CD8+ and CD4+ T cells, the TCR beta chain was sequenced. With random hexamers, reverse transcription was performed on about 0.5 to 1 ug of RNA. immunoSEQ multiplex PCR amplified TCR beta CDR3 across 54 Vbeta, 13 Jbeta. TCRdb independently ran MiXCR on the immunoSEQ multiplex PCR reads; one entry per CDR3 protein. The data contain about 130,000 distinct CDR3 sequences, approximately 93% of them seen just once; the ten biggest clones take up more than 0.25%. V lost 0 bases and J lost 0, with 10 bases in between. The germline V gene encodes CDR1 SGDLS and CDR2 YYNGEE. The CDR3 extends over 17 amino acids.

Sequencing was carried out using CD8+ T cells from PBMCs. The V call is TRBV9, the J call TRBJ2-6, with D perhaps matching TRBD2 (6 bases). The clonotype originates from a human donor with multiple sclerosis. The CDR3 coding sequence is TGTGCCAGCAGCGTAGGGGACTCCCCCTCTGGGGCCAACGTCCTGACTTTC. Residues: CASSVGDSPSGANVLTF.